One and the same sample provided the 2 T cell receptor beta chains below, sequenced in a study of post-analysis software for immune sequencing data. The antigens these receptors bind are not known. Points from the study as a whole: Patients used several TRBV segments, including TRBV5-6, TRBV5-1 and TRBV20-1, more often than controls.

Researchers reported that TCR beta cDNA libraries carried unique molecular identifiers. MiXCR, applied by TCRdb to the PCR reads, yields one record per CDR3 protein. The sample records about 430,000 distinct CDR3 sequences, 39% being singletons. The sample was blood. These receptors all stem from a girl aged 2 to 9 with multiple sclerosis.

The chain uses TRBV7-6 and TRBJ2-7; weak D call: TRBD1 (6 bases). Germline V gene data show CDR1 as SGHVS and CDR2 as FNYEAQ. This CDR3 is 17 amino acids long. Trimming pared 1 base from V and 0 bases from J, leaving 16 bases between. CDR3 residues: CASSLDFRDRTSYEQYF. The CDR3 DNA follows: TGTGCCAGCAGCTTAGATTTCCGCGACAGGACCTCCTACGAGCAGTACTTC.

DNA for the CDR3: TGTGCCAGCAGCACGTCCGCAGGGGATAATAGCAATCAGCCCCAGCATTTT. Residues: CASSTSAGDNSNQPQHF. V and J are TRBV21-1 and TRBJ1-5; the D call TRBD1 from the table was never checked on the DNA. TRBV21-1 is reported as a pseudogene. The CDR3 length is 17 residues.